This T cell receptor beta chain is from a study of neurological immune-mediated disorders. In every sequencing run, more than 200 million TCR-beta sequences were generated from 15-18 subjects. TCRdb re-called the 5' RACE reads through MiXCR, storing one row per CDR3 protein. The sample consists of tens of thousands of distinct CDR3 sequences, over 4.5% of them appearing once. Sorted libraries were derived from approximately 1 million CD4+ or CD8+ T cells. There are many counts of this clonotype. Antigen: not known. Germline lookup yields CDR1 SGDLS and CDR2 YYNGEE. This CDR3 is built from 14 residues. The ends were cut back, 0 bases at V and 6 bases at J, with 11 bases in the middle. Study-level results: HTLV-1-associated myelopathy ranked highest for TCR clonal expansion and multiple sclerosis lowest, beneath healthy controls.

Specimen: CD4+ T cells from blood. This chain uses TRBV9 with TRBJ2-3; D call uncertain. The sequence was collected from a woman aged 18-29 years with multiple sclerosis. CDR3 residues: CASSVEVRTDTQYF. The CDR3 DNA is TGTGCCAGCAGCGTAGAGGTCAGGACGGATACGCAGTATTTT.